One sample yielded the 9 T cell receptor beta chains listed below, sequenced in a study of blood T cell repertoires in COVID-19 (dated by TCRdb to the early 2020s). The protocol used for the library was the immunoSEQ multiplex PCR assay. Imported from immuneACCESS, the table was reduced by TCRdb to in-frame sequences with V and J called. These copies leave out some clones; in studies compared against another copy, an unresolved V gene accounts for under half, and the cause of the remainder is not known. The sample has about 70,000 clones on record, around 87% of them singletons. Around 3.9% of the sample is held by the ten biggest clonotypes. The sequenced sample was peripheral blood. Every receptor here comes from a man between 65 and 85 years old with active COVID-19.

This clone appeared once. The chain uses TRBV5-8 and TRBJ2-5; the match to TRBD1 covers 8 bases. The CDR3 runs to 14 residues. Germline lookup yields CDR1 SGHTS and CDR2 YDEGEE. Losses at the gene ends were 4 bases for V and 3 bases for J; bases not matched to a gene: 5. The CDR3 nucleotides are TGTGCCAGCAGCGGCGGGACAGGCGAAGAGACCCAGTACTTC. Its protein is CASSGGTGEETQYF. Filled out from reference TRBV5-8 and TRBJ2-5, the complete variable domain reads EAGVTQSPTHLIKTRGQQATLRCSPISGHTSVYWYQQALGLGLQFLLWYDEGEERNRGNFPPRFSGRQFPNYSSELNVNALELEDSALYLCASSGGTGEETQYFGPGTRLLVL.

This clone was seen only a few times. The chain employs TRBV2 and TRBJ2-7; 14 bases align to TRBD2. There are 13 residues in the CDR3. V gave up 9 bases and J gave up 3 bases; unmatched junction bases: 1. Germline-derived CDR1 and CDR2 are SNHLY and FYNNEI. The CDR3: CARGTSGGYEQYF. CDR3 bases: TGTGCCAGAGGGACTAGCGGGGGCTACGAGCAGTACTTC.

The V and J genes are TRBV5-6 and TRBJ2-7; TRBD2 aligns across 9 bases. CDR3 length: 15 residues. CDR1 and CDR2 (germline): SGHDT, YYEEEE. The J segment lost 3 bases and the V segment lost 0 bases, leaving 4 bases of the junction unmatched. The CDR3 protein is CASSLDPREGYEQYF. The CDR3 coding sequence is TGTGCCAGCAGCTTGGACCCGCGGGAGGGCTACGAGCAGTACTTC.

The chain joins TRBV9 to TRBJ2-7; D not resolved. With 0 bases removed from V and 2 bases from J, the gap between germline ends came to 12 bases. The CDR3 spans 15 residues. The germline gives CDR1 SGDLS, CDR2 YYNGEE. The CDR3 nucleotides read TGTGCCAGCAGCGTAGGGTTCGGCCGGGCCTACGAGCAGTACTTC. Protein sequence: CASSVGFGRAYEQYF.

V and J are TRBV9 and TRBJ1-3; D is uncertain. The CDR3 is made up of 14 amino acids. Deletions cut 0 bases from V and 11 bases from J, with 15 bases between. CDR1 and CDR2 from the germline V gene are SGDLS and YYNGEE. CDR3 coding DNA: TGTGCCAGCAGCGTAGCAGGTGGCAGTAACGCCATATATTTT. Its translation: CASSVAGGSNAIYF.

The chain couples TRBV6-8 to TRBJ1-5, with 9 bases matching TRBD1. CDR3 length: 17 residues. The trim removed 8 bases at V and 1 base at J, leaving 12 bases unmatched. Germline CDR1 is MNHGY and CDR2 is SAAAGT. The DNA for the CDR3 is TGTGCCAGCCGGTCGGCCCACACAGGGGGCAGCAATCAGCCCCAGCATTTT. The encoded protein is CASRSAHTGGSNQPQHF.

The V gene is TRBV7-2, the J gene TRBJ1-4, with D possibly matching TRBD1 (5 bases). V lost 5 bases and J 14 bases, leaving 21 bases between the germline ends. The CDR3 sequence is 14 residues long. Looked up from germline, CDR1 is SGHTA and CDR2 is FQGNSA. The CDR3 region has the DNA TGTGCCAGCAGCCCCAAACGGGGGGTCGGGTTTCTGTTTTTT. The encoded protein is CASSPKRGVGFLFF.

The CDR3 protein is CASSEYRGAYNEQFF. As DNA, the CDR3 is TGTGCCAGCAGTGAATATCGGGGAGCCTACAATGAGCAGTTCTTC. The J gene is TRBJ2-1, the V gene TRBV6-1; TRBD2 might be the D (5 bases). The CDR3 is 15 amino acids. Trimming removed 2 bases from V and 2 bases from J, with 10 bases in between. Germline CDR1 and CDR2: MNHNS and SASEGT.

The CDR3: CSATTGYEQYF. The CDR3 DNA reads TGCAGTGCGACAACAGGATACGAGCAGTACTTC. The chain recombines TRBV20-1 with TRBJ2-7, with D possibly being TRBD1 (5 bases). Germline loops: CDR1 DFQATT, CDR2 SNEGSKA (reference sequence). V was trimmed by 6 bases and J by 4 bases, leaving 10 bases between them. CDR3 size: 11 residues.